These 2 T cell receptor beta chains were all obtained from the same sample, sequenced in a study of cytomegalovirus exposure and HLA in healthy donors. PCR used 60 Vbeta primers and 13 Jbeta primers. The repertoire was sequenced with immunoSEQ multiplex PCR; TCRdb's copy has only in-frame clones and lacks some. The data contain about 90,000 clones, about 87% of them singletons. Sequenced material: PBMCs. The receptors shown here come from a young man in good health and CMV-seronegative.

The gene calls are TRBV19 and TRBJ1-5, with D perhaps matching TRBD1 (5 bases). CDR1 and CDR2 from the germline V gene are LNHDA and SQIVND (reference sequence). The V and J ends lost 7 bases and 6 bases respectively, with 13 bases between them. There are 13 residues in the CDR3. CDR3 sequence (DNA): TGTGCCAGTACCCACCGGAGGGGTCAGCCCCAGCATTTT. Protein sequence: CASTHRRGQPQHF.

The V call is TRBV7-3, the J call TRBJ2-1; TRBD2 matches at 13 bases. In germline, CDR1 is SGHTA, CDR2 FQGTGA. The CDR3 loop spans 15 amino acids. V shed 5 bases and J 6 bases; nucleotides not matched to a gene: 4. CDR3 in DNA: TGTGCCAGCAGCCGACTAGCGGGAGGCCTCAATGAGCAGTTCTTC. Translation: CASSRLAGGLNEQFF.